A selection of T cell receptor beta chains follows, all from one sample in a study of beta chain features in type 1 diabetes. Libraries were prepared by immunoSEQ multiplex PCR; TCRdb keeps only in-frame clonotypes and omits some of them. The sample shows 640,000 or so clones, more than 13% of them seen only once. Material for sequencing was naive CD4+ T cells from blood. Receptors were obtained from a man aged 18 to 30 with type 1 diabetes. The CDR3 runs from the conserved cysteine through the conserved F or W. The order of the fields is J gene, D gene, V gene, clone size, CDR3 protein, CDR3 DNA. D genes are given only for firm matches. Only some rows state a clone size, as once, few, many or a class for expanded clones.

J: TRBJ1-4; D: TRBD1; V: TRBV9; size: -; CDR3: CASSMAGGTANEKLFF; DNA: TGTGCCAGCAGCATGGCAGGCGGGACAGCTAATGAAAAACTGTTTTTT
J: TRBJ2-3; D: TRBD2; V: TRBV6-5; size: -; CDR3: CASSYSGLAGPDTQYF; DNA: TGTGCCAGCAGTTACTCGGGACTAGCGGGACCAGATACGCAGTATTTT
J: TRBJ2-5; D: -; V: TRBV11-3; size: -; CDR3: CASSLTVGTQYF; DNA: TGTGCCAGCAGCTTAACGGTGGGGACCCAGTACTTC
J: TRBJ1-1; D: TRBD1; V: TRBV30; size: -; CDR3: CAWSSQGMSEAFF; DNA: TGTGCCTGGAGTTCACAGGGGATGTCTGAAGCTTTCTTT
J: TRBJ2-2; D: -; V: TRBV7-2; size: -; CDR3: CASSRGPLDTGELFF; DNA: TGTGCCAGCAGCCGCGGGCCCCTCGACACCGGGGAGCTGTTTTTT
J: TRBJ2-5; D: -; V: TRBV11-2; size: -; CDR3: CASSLAPGAQETQYF; DNA: TGTGCCAGCAGCTTAGCCCCTGGGGCACAAGAGACCCAGTACTTC
J: TRBJ2-7; D: -; V: TRBV30; size: -; CDR3: CAWSLTASYEQYF; DNA: TGTGCCTGGAGCCTGACAGCTTCCTACGAGCAGTACTTC
J: TRBJ2-6; D: TRBD1; V: TRBV30; size: -; CDR3: CAWSVSGTGGSSGANVLTF; DNA: TGTGCCTGGAGTGTATCCGGGACAGGGGGCTCCTCTGGGGCCAACGTCCTGACTTTC
J: TRBJ1-1; D: -; V: TRBV4-1; size: -; CDR3: CASSQDEGPTEAFF; DNA: TGCGCCAGCAGCCAAGACGAGGGGCCCACTGAAGCTTTCTTT
J: TRBJ2-2; D: TRBD1; V: TRBV7-9; size: -; CDR3: CASISGQGAKGGELFF; DNA: TGTGCCAGCATTTCGGGACAGGGGGCGAAAGGCGGGGAGCTGTTTTTT
J: TRBJ2-4; D: TRBD1; V: TRBV30; size: few; CDR3: CAWSPGQGLSIQYF; DNA: TGTGCCTGGAGCCCTGGACAGGGATTAAGCATTCAGTACTTC
J: TRBJ1-1; D: -; V: TRBV28; size: few; CDR3: CASSSPAQGENTEAFF; DNA: TGTGCCAGCTCTTCCCCGGCCCAAGGAGAGAACACTGAAGCTTTCTTT
J: TRBJ1-6; D: -; V: TRBV28; size: few; CDR3: CASRVHGQGGSPLHF; DNA: TGTGCCAGCCGCGTACATGGGCAGGGAGGCTCACCCCTCCACTTT
J: TRBJ1-1; D: -; V: TRBV29-1; size: few; CDR3: CSARRQVNTEAFF; DNA: TGCAGCGCGAGACGACAAGTGAACACTGAAGCTTTCTTT
J: TRBJ1-5; D: -; V: TRBV30; size: -; CDR3: CAWSVQGDQPQHF; DNA: TGTGCCTGGAGTGTACAAGGCGATCAGCCCCAGCATTTT
J: TRBJ2-7; D: -; V: TRBV28; size: -; CDR3: CAFRGSTGEQYF; DNA: TGTGCCTTTAGGGGGTCAACCGGCGAGCAGTACTTC
J: TRBJ1-2; D: TRBD1; V: TRBV9; size: few; CDR3: CASSASDRRGSGYTF; DNA: TGTGCCAGCAGCGCCTCGGACAGGAGAGGGAGCGGCTACACCTTC
J: TRBJ2-3; D: -; V: TRBV11-2; size: -; CDR3: CASSLAGADTQYF; DNA: TGTGCCAGCAGCTTAGCTGGTGCAGATACGCAGTATTTT
J: TRBJ2-2; D: TRBD1; V: TRBV30; size: few; CDR3: CARRTGPNTGELFF; DNA: TGTGCCCGGCGGACAGGGCCGAACACCGGGGAGCTGTTTTTT
J: TRBJ1-5; D: TRBD1; V: TRBV7-2; size: once; CDR3: CASSTPGQGGPSNQPQHF; DNA: TGTGCCAGCAGCACGCCGGGACAGGGGGGGCCAAGCAATCAGCCCCAGCATTTT
J: TRBJ1-1; D: TRBD1; V: TRBV28; size: -; CDR3: CASRPGTGNTEAFF; DNA: TGTGCCAGCAGGCCCGGGACAGGGAACACTGAAGCTTTCTTT
J: TRBJ2-1; D: TRBD2; V: TRBV12-5; size: -; CDR3: CASGFRTSANEQFF; DNA: TGTGCTAGTGGTTTCCGGACTAGCGCTAATGAGCAGTTCTTC
J: TRBJ1-2; D: -; V: TRBV6-5; size: few; CDR3: CASSYGTSGNYGYTF; DNA: TGTGCCAGCAGTTACGGGACATCTGGTAACTATGGCTACACCTTC
J: TRBJ1-2; D: -; V: TRBV7-2; size: few; CDR3: CASSLLLGERGYTF; DNA: TGTGCCAGCAGCTTATTGCTGGGGGAACGCGGCTACACCTTC
J: TRBJ1-2; D: -; V: TRBV5-6; size: few; CDR3: CASSLVGGTSFYGYTF; DNA: TGTGCCAGCAGCTTGGTCGGGGGGACAAGTTTCTATGGCTACACCTTC
J: TRBJ2-5; D: -; V: TRBV7-2; size: -; CDR3: CASSLAPEETQYF; DNA: TGTGCCAGCAGCTTAGCGCCTGAAGAGACCCAGTACTTC
J: TRBJ1-5; D: -; V: TRBV6-5; size: -; CDR3: CASSRTGGEQPQHF; DNA: TGTGCCAGCAGCCGCACGGGAGGTGAACAGCCCCAGCATTTT
J: TRBJ1-2; D: -; V: TRBV6-5; size: -; CDR3: CASSVRGFYGYTF; DNA: TGTGCCAGCAGTGTCAGGGGATTCTATGGCTACACCTTC
J: TRBJ1-5; D: -; V: TRBV30; size: -; CDR3: CACQSGGGHQPQHF; DNA: TGTGCCTGTCAATCGGGGGGTGGACATCAGCCCCAGCATTTT
J: TRBJ1-1; D: -; V: TRBV7-2; size: -; CDR3: CASSFGLNTEAFF; DNA: TGTGCCAGCAGCTTCGGGTTGAACACTGAAGCTTTCTTT
J: TRBJ1-5; D: -; V: TRBV7-2; size: few; CDR3: CASSLLDSNQPQHF; DNA: TGTGCCAGCAGCTTACTCGATAGCAATCAGCCCCAGCATTTT
J: TRBJ2-5; D: -; V: TRBV7-9; size: -; CDR3: CASSDQETQYF; DNA: TGTGCCAGCAGTGATCAAGAGACCCAGTACTTC
J: TRBJ2-5; D: TRBD2; V: TRBV7-9; size: few; CDR3: CASTFSGLKETQYF; DNA: TGTGCCAGCACCTTTAGCGGGCTGAAGGAGACCCAGTACTTC
J: TRBJ1-1; D: -; V: TRBV19; size: -; CDR3: CASISLGQGNTEAFF; DNA: TGTGCCAGTATCTCTCTCGGGCAGGGGAACACTGAAGCTTTCTTT
J: TRBJ1-2; D: -; V: TRBV7-2; size: -; CDR3: CASSLGPQGGYTF; DNA: TGTGCCAGCAGCTTAGGTCCACAGGGAGGCTACACCTTC
J: TRBJ2-1; D: TRBD1; V: TRBV5-4; size: few; CDR3: CASSLGARQGYGEQFF; DNA: TGTGCCAGCAGCTTGGGGGCTAGACAGGGCTACGGTGAGCAGTTCTTC
J: TRBJ2-7; D: -; V: TRBV29-1; size: few; CDR3: CSVELSSYEQYF; DNA: TGCAGCGTTGAATTGAGCTCCTACGAGCAGTACTTC
J: TRBJ2-2; D: -; V: TRBV6-5; size: once; CDR3: CASSYSVLGGELFF; DNA: TGTGCCAGCAGTTACTCCGTTTTGGGCGGGGAGCTGTTTTTT
J: TRBJ2-5; D: TRBD2; V: TRBV10-3; size: -; CDR3: CAISRQLAGAQETQYF; DNA: TGTGCCATCAGTCGACAGCTAGCGGGGGCTCAAGAGACCCAGTACTTC
J: TRBJ2-7; D: TRBD2; V: TRBV9; size: few; CDR3: CASSIQTSSSEQYF; DNA: TGTGCCAGCAGCATCCAGACTAGCTCCTCCGAGCAGTACTTC
J: TRBJ2-3; D: TRBD2; V: TRBV5-1; size: few; CDR3: CASSSTSGAGDTQYF; DNA: TGCGCCAGCAGCTCGACTAGCGGAGCGGGAGATACGCAGTATTTT
J: TRBJ2-5; D: TRBD2; V: TRBV7-9; size: few; CDR3: CASSTRSTSVQETQYF; DNA: TGTGCCAGCAGCACACGATCGACTAGCGTCCAAGAGACCCAGTACTTC
J: TRBJ2-2; D: -; V: TRBV7-7; size: -; CDR3: CASSLGHTNTGELFF; DNA: TGTGCTAGCAGCTTAGGACACACGAACACCGGGGAGCTGTTTTTT
J: TRBJ2-5; D: -; V: TRBV13; size: -; CDR3: CASSLRTGSGLETQYF; DNA: TGTGCCAGCAGCCTCCGAACCGGTTCGGGATTGGAGACCCAGTACTTC
J: TRBJ2-2; D: -; V: TRBV9; size: few; CDR3: CASSAFNTGELFF; DNA: TGTGCCAGCAGCGCTTTTAACACCGGGGAGCTGTTTTTT
J: TRBJ2-5; D: -; V: TRBV10-3; size: -; CDR3: CAIRDSNTQETQYF; DNA: TGTGCCATCAGGGACTCCAATACCCAAGAGACCCAGTACTTC
J: TRBJ2-7; D: TRBD2; V: TRBV19; size: few; CDR3: CASTDNPGLALYEQYF; DNA: TGTGCCAGTACCGATAACCCGGGACTAGCGCTCTACGAGCAGTACTTC
J: TRBJ2-7; D: -; V: TRBV7-3; size: few; CDR3: CASSSGASTEQYF; DNA: TGTGCCAGCAGCTCGGGGGCCAGTACCGAGCAGTACTTC
J: TRBJ1-5; D: TRBD1; V: TRBV7-2; size: -; CDR3: CASSLSGGAGQPQHF; DNA: TGTGCCAGCAGCTTATCAGGGGGCGCGGGCCAGCCCCAGCATTTT